Following are 25 T cell receptor beta chains from one sample sequenced in a study of Ad26.COV2.S vaccination and SARS-CoV-2 variants. Treatment noted: some 20 received Ad26.COV2.S at low or high dose, single or two shots; a few received placebo; per-sample allocation not given. It was on day 63 after the first vaccine or placebo injection that samples were taken. TCRdb's copy holds only in-frame clones and misses some; the assay was immunoSEQ multiplex PCR. The sample lists 300,000 to 400,000 clones; about 82% were seen once. Sequences were derived from peripheral blood, sampled in a trial of Ad26.COV2.S vaccine versus placebo. These receptors were taken from a person aged 18-65 years who received the Ad26.COV2.S COVID-19 vaccine or a placebo.

The rearrangement joins TRBV6-1 to TRBJ1-6; D is ambiguous. V was cut by 1 base and J by 6 bases, with 7 bases left in between. The CDR3 covers 14 residues. Germline V lookup: CDR1 MNHNS, CDR2 SASEGT. In DNA, the CDR3 is TGTGCCAGCAGTGAAGGACGGGCTAATTCACCCCTCCACTTT. This translates into CASSEGRANSPLHF.

The rearrangement joins TRBV28 to TRBJ1-2; no definite D call. The CDR3 runs to 14 residues. V was pared by 3 bases and J by 0 bases, with 8 bases between. The germline V gene has CDR1 MDHEN and CDR2 SYDVKM. The CDR3 reads CASSLAPANYGYTF. CDR3 coding DNA: TGTGCCAGCAGTTTGGCCCCAGCTAACTATGGCTACACCTTC.

This rearrangement joins TRBV29-1 to TRBJ2-7; 13 nucleotides agree with TRBD2. CDR3 length: 15 amino acids. Germline V gives CDR1 SQVTM, CDR2 ANQGSEA. Trimming took 6 bases from V and 5 from J; bases not matched to a gene: 10. CDR3 DNA sequence: TGCAGCGTGGGACGGCGACTAGCGGGGGGCGACGAGCAGTACTTC. Its translation is CSVGRRLAGGDEQYF.

This sequence joins TRBV9 and TRBJ2-5, with 8 bases lining up with TRBD1. J lost 3 bases, V lost 0 bases, and 10 bases had no gene match. CDR1 and CDR2 (germline): SGDLS, YYNGEE. This CDR3 is built from 17 residues. The CDR3 reads CASSVAIRQGKEETQYF. The CDR3 region has the DNA TGTGCCAGCAGCGTAGCTATTCGACAGGGGAAGGAAGAGACCCAGTACTTC.

The chain is built from TRBV7-9 and TRBJ2-1; tentative D call: TRBD2 (5 bases). This CDR3 comprises 13 residues. V lost 2 bases and J lost 8, with 10 bases in between. Germline assignment: CDR1 SEHNR and CDR2 FQNEAQ (reference sequence). The CDR3 loop is CASSLRGVDEQFF. The CDR3 region has the DNA TGTGCCAGCAGCTTACGGGGAGTTGATGAGCAGTTCTTC.

The CDR3 coding sequence is TGTGCCAGCAGCCAAGATCGGACGGTTCTGAACACTGAAGCTTTCTTT. This encodes CASSQDRTVLNTEAFF. V and J are TRBV3-1 (or the pseudogene TRBV3-2) and TRBJ1-1; no definite D call. The CDR3 is made up of 16 amino acids. V was trimmed by 0 bases and J by 0 bases, leaving 11 bases between them. In germline, CDR1 is LGHDT, CDR2 YNNKEL (reference sequence).

V is TRBV4-1 and J is TRBJ2-3; TRBD1 agrees at 8 bases. There are 16 residues in the CDR3. The germline gives CDR1 MGHRA, CDR2 YSYEKL. The J segment lost 1 base and the V segment lost 5 bases, leaving 8 bases of the junction unmatched. Here the CDR3 DNA reads TGCGCCAGCAGCAAACTGGACAGGGAGGGCACAGATACGCAGTATTTT. It encodes CASSKLDREGTDTQYF.

In its sample, this clone was seen once. This sequence joins TRBV29-1 and TRBJ1-1, with D perhaps matching TRBD1 (6 bases). The V and J ends lost 7 bases and 4 bases respectively, with 19 bases between them. Germline V gene data show CDR1 as SQVTM and CDR2 as ANQGSEA. This CDR3 has 14 amino acids. CDR3 sequence (DNA): TGCAGCGCGCCTAGAGGGGGGCGAGGCACTGAAGCTTTCTTT. Amino acid sequence: CSAPRGGRGTEAFF.

The DNA for the CDR3 is TGTGCCAGCAGCCCAGGGGGTGAAGGGTCCGAGCAGTACTTC. This sequence encodes CASSPGGEGSEQYF. The chain joins TRBV7-3 to TRBJ2-7; 7 bases align to TRBD1. This CDR3 comprises 14 residues. V lost 5 bases and J lost 6; bases outside the gene matches: 10. Germline values: CDR1 SGHTA, CDR2 FQGTGA.

The V gene is TRBV28, the J gene TRBJ1-4; 7 bases map to TRBD1. Germline trimming cut 3 bases from V and 0 bases from J; bases unmatched to any gene: 4. The CDR3 covers 16 residues. The V gene's germline CDR1 is MDHEN and CDR2 SYDVKM. The CDR3 loop reads CASSFRDSPTNEKLFF. The CDR3, as DNA: TGTGCCAGCAGTTTCCGGGACAGTCCAACTAATGAAAAACTGTTTTTT.

V and J are TRBV6-6 and TRBJ2-7, with 10 bases that match TRBD1. The CDR3 extends over 17 amino acids. The V and J ends lost 5 bases and 2 bases, in that order; junction bases with no gene match: 12. Per the germline V gene, CDR1 is MNHNY and CDR2 is SVGAGI (reference sequence). The CDR3 DNA is TGTGCCAGCAGTCCGAATTGGGGACAGGGGTGGACCTACGAGCAGTACTTC. It encodes CASSPNWGQGWTYEQYF.

The V and J genes are TRBV2 and TRBJ1-3; D is uncertain. Trimming removed 5 bases at V and 0 bases at J, with 14 bases between. CDR3 length: 16 residues. Germline assignment: CDR1 SNHLY and CDR2 FYNNEI. The CDR3 nucleotides read TGTGCCAGCAGTACCCTGAGGACCACCTCTGGAAACACCATATATTTT. Its protein is CASSTLRTTSGNTIYF.

The CDR3 is CASRGLPGLGTLNEQFF. Written as DNA, the CDR3 is TGTGCCAGCAGGGGCCTCCCGGGACTAGGAACTCTTAATGAGCAGTTCTTC. The genes are TRBV27 and TRBJ2-1; TRBD2 aligns across 8 bases. The CDR3 has 17 amino acids. Germline CDR1 reads MNHEY; CDR2 reads SMNVEV (reference sequence). V gave up 6 bases and J gave up 7 bases; unmatched junction bases: 17.

This clone was found a few times. The chain uses TRBV15 and TRBJ2-1; D not resolved. The CDR3 is 13 amino acids. Per germline, CDR1 LNHNV and CDR2 YYDKDF (reference sequence). The germline V and J ends were trimmed by 0 bases and 10 bases, with 10 bases remaining between them. The CDR3 protein is CATSREGLNEQFF. CDR3 sequence (DNA): TGTGCCACCAGCAGAGAAGGTCTAAACGAGCAGTTCTTC.

J is TRBJ1-1 and V is TRBV11-2, with a tentative D call TRBD1 (5 bases). Trimming took 2 bases from V and 5 from J, leaving 15 bases between them. CDR1 is SGHAT, CDR2 FQNNGV, per germline. This CDR3 has 15 residues. Written as DNA, the CDR3 is TGTGCCAGCAGCTTACTTGGGAGGGGAGGGACTGAAGCTTTCTTT. Its protein product is CASSLLGRGGTEAFF. Full variable domain (outside the CDR3, taken from reference TRBV11-2 and TRBJ1-1): EAGVAQSPRYKIIEKRQSVAFWCNPISGHATLYWYQQILGQGPKLLIQFQNNGVVDDSQLPKDRFSAERLKGVDSTLKIQPAKLEDSAVYLCASSLLGRGGTEAFFGQGTRLTVV.

This clone is a singleton in its sample. This rearrangement joins TRBV6-2 or TRBV6-3 to TRBJ2-5; D is ambiguous. The CDR3 runs to 15 residues. Trimming pared 0 bases from V and 5 bases from J, leaving 13 bases between. Germline V lookup: CDR1 MNHEY, CDR2 SVGEGT. CDR3 nucleotides: TGTGCCAGCAGTTACTCGGCAAACTCAAGGGAGACCCAGTACTTC. It specifies CASSYSANSRETQYF.

V gene TRBV25-1 combines with J gene TRBJ1-1; 10 nucleotides agree with TRBD1. Germline CDR1 is MGHDK and CDR2 is SYGVNS. The junction had 3 bases not matched to a gene; V was cut back by 4 bases and J by 1 base. CDR3 size: 15 residues. The CDR3 is CASSARTGGNTEAFF. CDR3 in DNA: TGTGCCAGCAGTGCAAGGACAGGGGGGAACACTGAAGCTTTCTTT.

This rearrangement joins TRBV21-1 to TRBJ2-7. TRBV21-1 is classified as a pseudogene. This CDR3 spans 16 amino acids. CDR3 amino acids: CASSKVRRCQPLEQYF. Here the CDR3 DNA reads TGTGCCAGCAGCAAAGTGCGACGATGTCAACCCCTCGAGCAGTACTTC.

The chain uses TRBV7-2 and TRBJ1-2; D is perhaps TRBD1 (6 bases). CDR1 and CDR2 (germline): SGHTA, FQGNSA. The CDR3 spans 15 residues. V shed 4 bases and J shed 1 base, with 13 bases lying between them. Written as DNA, the CDR3 is TGTGCCAGCAGCTCCATGGAGGGGGGTAACTATGGCTACACCTTC. It codes for CASSSMEGGNYGYTF.

The rearrangement uses TRBV30 and TRBJ2-7; no clear D gene. V lost 0 bases and J 3 bases, leaving 15 bases between the germline ends. This CDR3 is built from 15 residues. Per germline, CDR1 GTSNPN and CDR2 SVGIG (reference sequence). CDR3 residues: CAWSVSGPTVYEQYF. CDR3 sequence (DNA): TGTGCCTGGAGTGTATCCGGACCCACAGTCTACGAGCAGTACTTC.

The chain has TRBV19 and TRBJ2-1; the D is unclear. V was pared by 2 bases and J by 8 bases, with 7 bases between. Germline CDR1 reads LNHDA; CDR2 reads SQIVND (reference sequence). CDR3 size: 12 residues. Here the CDR3 DNA reads TGTGCCAGTAGTATAATGGGATATGAGCAGTTCTTC. Residues: CASSIMGYEQFF.

This chain uses TRBV11-3 with TRBJ2-1; D not certain. Trimming pared 0 bases from V and 2 bases from J, leaving 8 bases between. This CDR3 is 15 amino acids long. Germline V CDR1 and CDR2: SGHNT, YENEEA. CDR3: CASSLEGITYNEQFF. The CDR3 nucleotides are TGTGCCAGCAGCTTAGAGGGTATTACCTACAATGAGCAGTTCTTC.

CDR3 region: CAIGYPNTGELFF. The CDR3 coding sequence is TGTGCCATCGGTTATCCGAACACCGGGGAGCTGTTTTTT. The chain joins TRBV10-3 to TRBJ2-2, with D uncertain. CDR1 is ENHRY and CDR2 is SYGVKD in the germline V gene. There are 13 residues in the CDR3. Trimming removed 8 bases from V and 0 bases from J, with 7 bases in between.

This chain links TRBV2 with TRBJ1-5; D is ambiguous. The CDR3 has 13 amino acids. CDR1 is SNHLY and CDR2 is FYNNEI in the germline V gene. V gave up 2 bases and J gave up 7 bases, with 9 bases separating them. CDR3: CASSESTWQPQHF. The DNA for the CDR3 is TGTGCCAGCAGTGAATCAACGTGGCAGCCCCAGCATTTT.

V usage is TRBV15 and J usage is TRBJ2-2, with 9 bases matching TRBD1. The CDR3 covers 15 residues. CDR1 LNHNV and CDR2 YYDKDF come from the germline V gene (reference sequence). V was pared by 4 bases and J by 5 bases, with 5 bases of the junction left unmatched. In nucleotides, the CDR3 is TGTGCCACCAGCACCCGGACAGGGGAGACCGGGGAGCTGTTTTTT. Its protein product is CATSTRTGETGELFF. The full variable domain, completed using reference TRBV15 and TRBJ2-2, is DAMVIQNPRYQVTQFGKPVTLSCSQTLNHNVMYWYQQKSSQAPKLLFHYYDKDFNNEADTPDNFQSRRPNTSFCFLDIRSPGLGDTAMYLCATSTRTGETGELFFGEGSRLTVL.